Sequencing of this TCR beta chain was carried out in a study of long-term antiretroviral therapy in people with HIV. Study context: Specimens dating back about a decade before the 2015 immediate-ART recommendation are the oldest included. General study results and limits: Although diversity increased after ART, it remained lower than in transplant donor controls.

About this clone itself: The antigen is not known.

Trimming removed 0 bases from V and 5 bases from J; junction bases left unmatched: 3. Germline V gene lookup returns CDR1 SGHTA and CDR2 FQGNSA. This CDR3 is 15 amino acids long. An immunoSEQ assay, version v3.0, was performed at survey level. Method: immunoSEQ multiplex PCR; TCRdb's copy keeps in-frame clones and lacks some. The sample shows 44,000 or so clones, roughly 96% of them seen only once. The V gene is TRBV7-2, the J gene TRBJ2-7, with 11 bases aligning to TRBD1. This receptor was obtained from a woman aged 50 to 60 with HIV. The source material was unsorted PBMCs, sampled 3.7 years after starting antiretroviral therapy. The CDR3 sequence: CASSLAGTGGDEQYF. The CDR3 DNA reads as TGTGCCAGCAGCTTAGCCGGGACAGGGGGGGACGAGCAGTACTTC.